This T cell receptor (beta chain) derives from a study of patients and donors after allogeneic stem cell transplantation. This clonotype was observed a handful of times. V was shortened by 6 bases and J by 13 bases, with 12 bases between the two germline ends. The CDR3 spans 11 residues. CDR1 and CDR2 (germline): MNHEY, SVGEGT. Each CDR3 protein is one row after TCRdb ran MiXCR on the RT-PCR reads. The sample records about 150,000 distinct CDR3 sequences, over 35% being singletons. The rearrangement joins TRBV6-2 or TRBV6-3 to TRBJ2-2; tentative D call: TRBD1 (5 bases). The sequence derives from a human donor who was either an allogeneic HSCT recipient or a stem cell or donor lymphocyte infusion donor (not recorded which). It is not recorded whose cells these are; they may come from a transplant donor. The specimen sequenced was blood, either unsorted or a sorted T cell fraction (not recorded which). The CDR3, as DNA: TGTGCCAGCAGACAGGCCTCATGGCTGTTTTTT. Translating gives CASRQASWLFF.